The 26 T cell receptor beta chains below were found in one sample sequenced in a study of post-analysis software for immune sequencing data. No cognate antigen is known for these TCRs. Findings and limits, study-wide: With TRBV5-6, TRBV5-1 and TRBV20-1 included, about five TRBV segments were more frequent in patients than in controls.

The authors incorporated unique molecular identifiers into the TCR beta cDNA libraries. TCRdb ran MiXCR on the PCR reads and lists one entry per CDR3 protein. The sample includes about 770,000 distinct CDR3 sequences, about half of them seen just once. The sequencing input was blood. Every receptor here comes from a girl between 5 and 17 years old with multiple sclerosis.

This clonotype was seen a few times. The rearrangement links TRBV27 to TRBJ2-1, with TRBD2 matching over 7 bases. This CDR3 is 14 amino acids long. Unmatched junction bases numbered 4, after V lost 3 bases and J lost 5 bases. CDR1 and CDR2 from the germline V gene are MNHEY and SMNVEV (reference sequence). DNA of the CDR3: TGTGCCAGCAGTTTCCGGGACTACCACAATGAGCAGTTCTTC. It is translated as CASSFRDYHNEQFF.

This chain links TRBV12-3 or TRBV12-4 with TRBJ2-4; D is possibly TRBD1 (5 bases). The J call may be in error: the DNA end matches TRBJ2-7 better. The CDR3 spans 13 residues. CDR3 in amino acids: CASSEGDFYEQYF. CDR3 DNA sequence: TGTGCCAGCAGCGAAGGGGATTTCTACGAGCAGTACTTC.

This clonotype was picked up many times. The chain couples TRBV7-9 to TRBJ2-3; 10 nucleotides match TRBD2. The CDR3 is 14 residues long. Losses at the gene ends were 0 bases for V and 14 bases for J; bases not matched to a gene: 8. Per germline, CDR1 SEHNR and CDR2 FQNEAQ (reference sequence). CDR3 loop: CASSLAEASGGPYF. CDR3 DNA: TGTGCCAGCAGCTTAGCGGAAGCTAGCGGGGGTCCGTATTTT.

V and J are TRBV6-5 and TRBJ2-5; 8 positions agree with TRBD1. The CDR3 is 14 residues long. V lost 6 bases to trimming and J lost 1 base; unmatched junction nucleotides: 4. The germline V gene has CDR1 MNHEY and CDR2 SVGAGI. For the CDR3, the DNA is TGTGCCAGCAGCCGGACAGGGTGCCAAGAGACCCAGTACTTC. Translated: CASSRTGCQETQYF.

V and J are TRBV27 and TRBJ1-2; D is perhaps TRBD1 (5 bases). V gave up 0 bases and J gave up 5 bases, with 13 bases separating them. This CDR3 has 15 amino acids. CDR1 MNHEY and CDR2 SMNVEV come from the germline V gene (reference sequence). The CDR3 here is CASSLSFGTLYGYTF. The CDR3 bases are TGTGCCAGCAGTTTATCCTTCGGGACCCTTTATGGCTACACCTTC.

The V call is TRBV9, the J call TRBJ2-1; 10 nucleotides match TRBD2. Per the germline V gene, CDR1 is SGDLS and CDR2 is YYNGEE. V was pared by 0 bases and J by 2 bases, with 5 bases of the junction left unmatched. This CDR3 has 17 amino acids. This CDR3 is CASSVGGLAGAYNEQFF. Written as DNA, the CDR3 is TGTGCCAGCAGCGTAGGGGGCCTAGCGGGAGCCTACAATGAGCAGTTCTTC.

With respect to this clonotype: This may arise from a read error, as a much more abundant clone is one base away. This chain joins TRBV5-1 and TRBJ2-1; 12 nucleotides align to TRBD2. The CDR3 runs to 15 residues. Germline CDR1 reads SGHRS; CDR2 reads YFSETQ. V lost 4 bases and J lost 10; bases outside the gene matches: 9. CDR3 DNA: TGCGCCAGCAGCCCTAGCGGGAGGGCCGGTTACGAGCAGTTCTTC. This codes for CASSPSGRAGYEQFF. The full variable domain, completed using reference TRBV5-1 and TRBJ2-1, is KAGVTQTPRYLIKTRGQQVTLSCSPISGHRSVSWYQQTPGQGLQFLFEYFSETQRNKGNFPGRFSGRQFSNSRSEMNVSTLELGDSALYLCASSPSGRAGYEQFFGPGTRLTVL.

The chain has TRBV6-6 and TRBJ1-2; no clear D gene. Trimming cost V 8 bases and J 2 bases, with 12 bases left between them. In germline, CDR1 is MNHNY, CDR2 SVGAGI (reference sequence). The CDR3 spans 13 residues. For the CDR3, the DNA is TGTGCCAGCGCCCGGGAAGGGAACTATGGCTACACCTTC. It yields the protein CASAREGNYGYTF.

In its sample, this clonotype was seen once. The chain combines TRBV12-3 or TRBV12-4 with TRBJ2-4, with 10 bases that match TRBD2. V was pared by 4 bases and J by 1 base, with 10 bases of the junction left unmatched. This CDR3 has 18 residues. DNA of the CDR3: TGTGCCAGCAGTTCGTCTAGCGGGAGCGGGGAGGCCAAAAACATTCAGTACTTC. Translating it yields CASSSSSGSGEAKNIQYF.

V is TRBV7-8 and J is TRBJ2-7, with 7 bases fitting TRBD1. Germline V gene lookup returns CDR1 SGHVS and CDR2 FQNEAQ. This CDR3 has 15 amino acids. Trimming removed 1 base from V and 3 bases from J; junction bases left unmatched: 6. CDR3 nucleotide sequence: TGTGCCAGCAGCTTAGAAACTCCAGGGGGCTACGAGCAGTACTTC. It translates to CASSLETPGGYEQYF.

This clonotype was recorded many times. The V call is TRBV2, the J call TRBJ2-3; 11 nucleotides agree with TRBD2. Unmatched junction bases numbered 11, after V lost 4 bases and J lost 5 bases. The CDR3 is 17 amino acids. Looked up from germline, CDR1 is SNHLY and CDR2 is FYNNEI. CDR3 nucleotide sequence: TGTGCCAGCAGTGGGGCAACTAGCGGGAGTTATGGAGATACGCAGTATTTT. This codes for CASSGATSGSYGDTQYF.

Concerning this clonotype: At one boundary the junction diverges from the germline segment, which might be a read error. V gene TRBV3-1 combines with J gene TRBJ2-1; 7 nucleotides line up with TRBD2. This CDR3 is 15 amino acids long. CDR1 and CDR2 from the germline V gene are LGHDT and YNNKEL (reference sequence). As DNA, the CDR3 is TGTGCCAGCAGCCAGGCAGCTAGCGGCAACAATGAGCGGTTCTTC. Translating gives CASSQAASGNNERFF.

The chain employs TRBV12-3 or TRBV12-4 and TRBJ2-7; 9 positions match TRBD2. The CDR3 consists of 16 residues. Trimming removed 5 bases from V and 0 bases from J; junction bases left unmatched: 8. Here the CDR3 reads CASSRSVAGASYEQYF. In DNA form, the CDR3 reads TGTGCCAGCAGTCGTTCCGTAGCGGGAGCCTCCTACGAGCAGTACTTC.

J is TRBJ2-1 and V is TRBV7-6, with 12 positions matching TRBD2. Germline assignment: CDR1 SGHVS and CDR2 FNYEAQ. CDR3 length: 15 residues. After removal of 2 bases from V and 8 bases from J, the junction contained 4 bases not matched to a gene. This CDR3 reads CASSLSLAGGHEQFF. The CDR3 nucleotides read TGTGCCAGCAGCTTATCGCTAGCGGGAGGGCATGAGCAGTTCTTC.

This chain connects TRBV15 to TRBJ2-5; 10 nucleotides align to TRBD1. With V trimmed by 1 base and J by 4 bases, 3 bases remained unmatched. In germline, CDR1 is LNHNV, CDR2 YYDKDF (reference sequence). The CDR3 covers 15 residues. CDR3 sequence (DNA): TGTGCCACCAGCAGAGTACGGACAGGGGGAGAGACCCAGTACTTC. Its protein is CATSRVRTGGETQYF.

This clonotype came up a few times. The chain has TRBV20-1 and TRBJ2-5; 7 nucleotides align to TRBD2. Germline values: CDR1 DFQATT, CDR2 SNEGSKA (reference sequence). V dropped 0 bases and J dropped 4; count of bases not matched to a gene: 11. The CDR3 has 16 amino acids. CDR3 region: CSARDRRGGSGETQYF. The DNA of the CDR3 is TGCAGTGCTAGAGACCGCCGGGGAGGGTCCGGAGAGACCCAGTACTTC.

This clonotype came up a few times. The rearrangement uses TRBV12-3 or TRBV12-4 and TRBJ2-5; D might be TRBD2 (7 bases). V dropped 3 bases and J dropped 5 bases, with 13 bases sitting between them. The CDR3 length is 14 residues. This CDR3 reads CASSFGGRRETQYF. The CDR3, as DNA: TGTGCCAGCAGTTTCGGGGGGCGCAGGGAGACCCAGTACTTC.

The J gene is TRBJ2-3, the V gene TRBV10-3; 8 nucleotides line up with TRBD2. This CDR3 has 14 residues. The germline V gene encodes CDR1 ENHRY and CDR2 SYGVKD. V dropped 4 bases and J dropped 4; count of bases not matched to a gene: 4. The CDR3 reads CAISGSGRADTQYF. DNA for the CDR3: TGTGCCATCAGTGGGTCCGGGAGGGCAGATACGCAGTATTTT.

The chain uses TRBV29-1 and TRBJ2-5; D might be TRBD1 (6 bases). The J call is in doubt because the DNA end fits TRBJ2-7 better. Per the germline V gene, CDR1 is SQVTM and CDR2 is ANQGSEA. This CDR3 is built from 13 residues. CDR3 coding DNA: TGCAGCGTTGGAGGGGGAAGCAACTACGAGCAGTACTTC. It encodes CSVGGGSNYEQYF.

V usage is TRBV11-2 and J usage is TRBJ1-6; D uncertain. Germline lookup yields CDR1 SGHAT and CDR2 FQNNGV. Trimming left V 2 bases short and J 9 bases short, with 8 bases between. This CDR3 comprises 13 residues. DNA for the CDR3: TGTGCCAGCAGCTTATTTTCGGGTTCACCCCTCCACTTT. Its protein product is CASSLFSGSPLHF.

The gene calls are TRBV6-5 and TRBJ2-5; D not certain. Germline lookup yields CDR1 MNHEY and CDR2 SVGAGI. The germline V and J ends were trimmed by 2 bases and 1 base, with 8 bases remaining between them. The CDR3 is made up of 14 amino acids. The CDR3 reads CASSYDGSQETQYF. The CDR3 DNA is TGTGCCAGCAGTTACGATGGGTCCCAAGAGACCCAGTACTTC.

This clonotype appeared a single time. The rearrangement uses TRBV15 and TRBJ2-4; D is ambiguous. The J call may be wrong; the DNA end is better matched by TRBJ2-7. CDR3 length: 12 amino acids. Germline V CDR1 and CDR2: LNHNV, YYDKDF (reference sequence). The CDR3 sequence is CATESVTYEQYF. CDR3 sequence (DNA): TGTGCCACTGAGTCGGTGACATACGAGCAGTACTTC.

This clonotype was observed a few times. The J gene is TRBJ2-4, the V gene TRBV7-2; TRBD2 matches 8 bases. With 1 base clipped from V and 8 bases from J, the junction kept 7 bases outside the gene matches. The germline gives CDR1 SGHTA, CDR2 FQGNSA. The CDR3 loop spans 15 amino acids. The CDR3: CASSLEGTSRDIQYF. Here the CDR3 DNA reads TGTGCCAGCAGCTTAGAAGGGACTAGTCGAGACATTCAGTACTTC.

The chain carries TRBV20-1 and TRBJ2-7; 7 nucleotides agree with TRBD1. From germline, CDR1 is DFQATT and CDR2 SNEGSKA (reference sequence). V lost 5 bases and J lost 2; bases outside the gene matches: 9. The CDR3 is made up of 14 amino acids. CDR3 residues: CSASIIGQAYEQYF. The CDR3 DNA reads as TGCAGTGCTTCGATTATCGGACAGGCCTACGAGCAGTACTTC.

V is TRBV27 and J is TRBJ2-6, with a weak D call TRBD1 (6 bases). This CDR3 comprises 20 residues. Germline lookup yields CDR1 MNHEY and CDR2 SMNVEV (reference sequence). Trimming pared 4 bases from V and 0 bases from J, leaving 22 bases between. The CDR3: CASSSTTGTLSFSGANVLTF. Written as DNA, the CDR3 is TGTGCCAGCAGTTCTACCACCGGGACACTCTCGTTCTCTGGGGCCAACGTCCTGACTTTC. Variable domain in full (rest from reference TRBV27 and TRBJ2-6): EAQVTQNPRYLITVTGKKLTVTCSQNMNHEYMSWYRQDPGLGLRQIYYSMNVEVTDKGDVPEGYKVSRKEKRNFPLILESPSPNQTSLYFCASSSTTGTLSFSGANVLTFGAGSRLTVL.

V gene TRBV7-9 combines with J gene TRBJ1-2; D perhaps matches TRBD1 (5 bases). Deletions cut 10 bases from V and 4 bases from J, with 16 bases between. The CDR3 loop spans 13 amino acids. Germline V CDR1 and CDR2: SEHNR, FQNEAQ (reference sequence). For the CDR3, the DNA is TGTGCCACCGACGGAGGGGATGCCTATGGCTACACCTTC. Its translation: CATDGGDAYGYTF.